This TCR beta chain comes out of a study of blood T cell repertoires in COVID-19. Across the study: Sources were T cells, B-cell-depleted T cells, or PBMCs; the material itself was cDNA or gDNA.

Under the authors' procedure: It was from reference gene primer amplification that nucleated cell counts were estimated. Repertoires were generated with immunoSEQ multiplex PCR, while TCRdb's copy carries only in-frame clones and drops some. The V and J calls and clone size come from that table; D and trimming were worked out from the DNA. The sample includes approximately 360,000 clones, roughly 86% of them seen just once. Cohorts were based on clinical histories the participants reported. This CDR3 spans 15 amino acids. Between the trimmed V and J ends, which lost 3 bases and 0 bases, there was a span of 11 bases. Germline V CDR1 and CDR2: LNHDA, SQIVND (reference sequence).

The clonotype was recovered from a man aged 40-55 years in a cohort exposed to, infected with or recovered from COVID-19 (not recorded which). The chain uses TRBV19 and TRBJ1-2; D remains unclear. Material: PBMCs or T cells enriched from blood (not recorded which). The CDR3 DNA sequence: TGTGCCAGTAGTATCCCGACGGGTGCTAACTATGGCTACACCTTC. Translation: CASSIPTGANYGYTF.